This is a list of T cell receptor beta chains from one sample in a study of T cells after posttransplantation cyclophosphamide. Sequenced by immunoSEQ multiplex PCR; TCRdb stores in-frame clones only, minus some. The sample has around 3,000 clones; about 84% are singletons. The sequenced sample consisted of memory CD8+ T cells sorted from blood. The receptors come from a woman aged 55-70 years in good health, CMV-negative, and a related stem cell transplant donor. Both conserved end residues are part of each CDR3. A D gene is named only where the DNA matches it firmly. Where a row states a size, it is once, few, many or the class of an expanded clone; other rows omit it.

J gene,D gene,clone size,V gene,CDR3 DNA,CDR3 protein
TRBJ2-1,TRBD2,.,TRBV4-3,TGCGCCAGCAGCCAAGGGGTAGGGAGCGGGAGTTGGAATGAGCAGTTCTTC,CASSQGVGSGSWNEQFF
TRBJ2-1,TRBD2,.,TRBV6-5,TGTGCCAGCAGTTACTCGTCTAGCGGGGGTAACAATGAGCAGTTCTTC,CASSYSSSGGNNEQFF
TRBJ1-4,TRBD1,.,TRBV28,TGTGCCAGCAGTCGACCCTCGGACAGGGAGGAAAAACTGTTTTTT,CASSRPSDREEKLFF
TRBJ1-1,.,once,TRBV4-1,TGCGCCAGCAGCCCCGGGGTAGGAGAGGCTTTCTTT,CASSPGVGEAFF
TRBJ2-3,TRBD2,.,TRBV6-4,TGTGCCAGCAGTTTCGCTAGCGGGGGGGACACAGATACGCAGTATTTT,CASSFASGGDTDTQYF
TRBJ1-1,.,.,TRBV5-1,TGCGCCAGCAGCTTGTCTCACAGCAACACTGAAGCTTTCTTT,CASSLSHSNTEAFF
TRBJ2-2,.,.,TRBV10-3,TGTGCCATCTCCTTCGAGTTGAACACCGGGGAGCTGTTTTTT,CAISFELNTGELFF
TRBJ1-1,.,.,TRBV4-3,TGCGCCAGCAGCCAAGAGGCGGTGAACACTGAAGCTTTCTTT,CASSQEAVNTEAFF
TRBJ1-5,TRBD1,.,TRBV19,TGTGCCAGTAGTCCAAGAGACAGGGCTTATAGCAATCAGCCCCAGCATTTT,CASSPRDRAYSNQPQHF
TRBJ1-1,TRBD1,.,TRBV7-6,TGTGCCAGCAGCTTATCCCCCGGGGACAGAGAAGCTTTCTTT,CASSLSPGDREAFF
TRBJ1-2,TRBD1,.,TRBV19,TGTGCCAGTAGTATCTGGACAGGGCCTTTCTTC,CASSIWTGPFF
TRBJ1-2,TRBD1,.,TRBV13,TGTGCCAGCAGCCCCGCACCCCAGGCAGGGGGCCCTGGCTACACCTTC,CASSPAPQAGGPGYTF
TRBJ2-3,.,.,TRBV9,TGTGCCAGCAGCGTAGGTATCGGGACAGATACGCAGTATTTT,CASSVGIGTDTQYF
TRBJ2-1,TRBD1,.,TRBV7-6,TGTGCCAGCAGCCCCCGGACAGGGTGGGATGAGCAGTTCTTC,CASSPRTGWDEQFF
TRBJ2-3,.,.,TRBV28,TGTGCCAGCAGTTTGGACAGCAGTTTTCGAGCAGATACGCAGTATTTT,CASSLDSSFRADTQYF
TRBJ1-2,TRBD1,.,TRBV29-1,TGCAGCGTGGACCTGGAGCGGGACAGGGAGAACTATGGCTACACCTTC,CSVDLERDRENYGYTF
TRBJ1-2,TRBD1,once,TRBV2,TGTGCCAGCAGTGAAGCAGGAGGGGGCGCCTATGGCTACACCTTC,CASSEAGGGAYGYTF
TRBJ1-2,.,.,TRBV2,TGTGCCAGCAGTTACAGGGATTATGGCTACACCTTC,CASSYRDYGYTF
TRBJ2-1,TRBD2,.,TRBV2,TGTGCCAGCACGGGAGGGTACAATGAGCAGTTCTTC,CASTGGYNEQFF
TRBJ2-2,.,.,TRBV25-1,TGTGCCAGCAGTGAATTTCTGAACACCGGGGAGCTGTTTTTT,CASSEFLNTGELFF